The clone carrying this T cell receptor (beta chain) appeared many times. The antigen remains unidentified. With 2 bases removed from V and 4 bases from J, the gap between germline ends came to 14 bases. CDR3 length: 15 amino acids. The template for TCR beta VDJ and CDR3 sequence profiling was genomic DNA. TCRdb processed the reads anew with MiXCR; each CDR3 protein has one entry. The table has hundreds of thousands of distinct CDR3 sequences, 65% to 75% seen once; the top ten hold 3% to 4.5%. This sample was taken from a study of CD8+CD57+ T cells in acquired aplastic anemia. Looking at the study overall: In CD4+ cells, healthy donors produced an average of approximately 10 million reads. Study observations and caveats: Some 28 sequences, all CD8+ CDR3, were shared between patients and controls.

The sample was sorted CD4+, CD8+, or CD8+CD57+ T cells (not recorded which) from PBMCs. This TCR was recovered from a human donor in good health, serving as a control. This sequence joins TRBV12-3 or TRBV12-4 and TRBJ1-1; a weak D match, TRBD1 (5 bases). CDR3 in amino acids: CASSLWDSRGTEAFF. CDR3 in DNA: TGTGCCAGCAGTTTATGGGATTCAAGGGGCACTGAAGCTTTCTTT.